This T cell receptor beta chain originates from a study of T cell responses to AZD1222 COVID-19 vaccine. Study observations and caveats: Nearly half of spike-specific TCRs reportedly target variant regions that are unmutated in the B.1.351 and B.1.1.7 variants. Clonal diversity may have been underestimated, and the donors were mostly white British, with more females than males.

Deletions cut 2 bases from V and 2 bases from J, with 11 bases between. The CDR3 runs 15 residues. Germline V CDR1 and CDR2: SEHNR, FQNEAQ (reference sequence). The assay was immunoSEQ multiplex PCR, and TCRdb's table has in-frame clones only and misses some. The table lists approximately 60,000 clones, 86% of them singletons. This clone was observed a few times. What it binds is not known. This clonotype originated in an adult who received the AZD1222 COVID-19 vaccine. The rearrangement uses TRBV7-9 and TRBJ2-3; TRBD2 might be the D (6 bases). The sequenced sample was peripheral blood, obtained 28 days after the second AZD1222 dose. The CDR3 here is CASSLSGTHTDTQYF. The CDR3 DNA is TGTGCCAGCAGCTTATCAGGGACTCACACAGATACGCAGTATTTT.